The 30 T cell receptor beta chains below were found in one sample sequenced in a study of T cells in Graves' hyperthyroidism and ophthalmopathy. The investigators amplified TCR beta CDR3 regions from RNA transcripts. TCR CDR3 underwent first-round RT-PCR with the HTBI primer set. Using its own MiXCR run on the multiplex PCR reads, TCRdb lists one record per CDR3 protein. The sample lists some 550,000 distinct CDR3 sequences, about a sixth seen once, with around 3.5% in the top ten. Sequencing was carried out using blood. The receptors were gathered from a woman in her thirties or forties with Graves' ophthalmopathy.

This clonotype was seen ten or more times. V gene TRBV20-1 combines with J gene TRBJ2-7; D possibly corresponds to TRBD2 (6 bases). Per germline, CDR1 DFQATT and CDR2 SNEGSKA (reference sequence). V shed 1 base and J shed 0 bases, with 13 bases lying between them. This CDR3 region has 15 residues. The CDR3 coding sequence is TGCAGTGCTAGAGTTCTTGGCGGGATCTCCTACGAGCAGTACTTC. It yields the protein CSARVLGGISYEQYF.

A few counts support this clonotype. V usage is TRBV11-3 and J usage is TRBJ2-3; TRBD2 matches 11 bases. The J segment lost 3 bases and the V segment lost 1 base, leaving 9 bases of the junction unmatched. This CDR3 is 18 amino acids long. Germline V CDR1 and CDR2: SGHNT, YENEEA. CDR3 residues: CASSLGVLAGGRTDTQYF. The CDR3 DNA is TGTGCCAGCAGCTTAGGAGTCCTAGCGGGGGGCAGGACAGATACGCAGTATTTT.

The sample holds many counts of this clonotype. Compared with germline, one end of the junction differs, possibly owing to a read error. The chain uses TRBV11-2 and TRBJ2-2; D may be TRBD1 or TRBD2 (5 bases each). The CDR3 loop spans 17 amino acids. The germline V gene has CDR1 SGHAT and CDR2 FQNNGV. The CDR3, as DNA: TGTGCCAGCAGCTTAGAGGGGCACAGAGTTCACACCGGGGAGCTATTTTTT. Protein sequence: CASSLEGHRVHTGELFF.

This chain uses TRBV6-6 with TRBJ2-5; D is uncertain. With 0 bases removed from V and 1 base from J, the gap between germline ends came to 6 bases. This CDR3 spans 14 amino acids. CDR1 MNHNY and CDR2 SVGAGI come from the germline V gene (reference sequence). The CDR3 sequence: CASSYSGGQETQYF. The CDR3 coding sequence is TGTGCCAGCAGTTACTCGGGCGGCCAAGAGACCCAGTACTTC.

This clonotype was seen more than once but under ten times. The chain has TRBV29-1 and TRBJ2-1, with unresolved D. The CDR3 spans 11 residues. Trimming removed 4 bases from V and 8 bases from J, with 9 bases in between. From germline, CDR1 is SQVTM and CDR2 ANQGSEA. The CDR3 here is CSVVWGHEQFF. CDR3 nucleotide sequence: TGCAGCGTTGTTTGGGGTCATGAGCAGTTCTTC.

The rearrangement joins TRBV10-3 to TRBJ2-3, with TRBD2 identical over 7 bases. Losses at the gene ends were 0 bases for V and 0 bases for J; bases not matched to a gene: 9. The CDR3 covers 18 residues. The germline CDR1 and CDR2 sequences are ENHRY and SYGVKD. CDR3 in DNA: TGTGCCATCAGTGAGTCCCCTAGCGGTTTCAATAGCACAGATACGCAGTATTTT. Its translation: CAISESPSGFNSTDTQYF.

This clonotype was seen at least ten times. The CDR3 coding sequence is TGCGCCAGTATTCCCATAGCGGGGTCCCTGGATACGCAGTATTTT. It yields the protein CASIPIAGSLDTQYF. The chain combines TRBV5-1 with TRBJ2-3, with TRBD2 identical over 8 bases. V gave up 8 bases and J gave up 6 bases; unmatched junction bases: 14. Germline loops: CDR1 SGHRS, CDR2 YFSETQ. The CDR3 runs 15 residues.

This clonotype has just a few counts. The V gene is TRBV25-1, the J gene TRBJ2-7; TRBD2 agrees at 11 bases. CDR1 is MGHDK, CDR2 SYGVNS, per germline. V gave up 3 bases and J gave up 4 bases; unmatched junction bases: 5. This CDR3 region has 15 residues. As DNA, the CDR3 is TGTGCCAGCAGTGACCCGACTAGCGGGATGTACGAGCAGTACTTC. Translation gives CASSDPTSGMYEQYF.

This clonotype was detected ten times or more. The CDR3 loop reads CAWGRLGDEQFF. Written as DNA, the CDR3 is TGTGCCTGGGGGCGACTGGGTGATGAGCAGTTCTTC. The chain is built from TRBV30 and TRBJ2-1; no clear D. In germline, CDR1 is GTSNPN, CDR2 SVGIG (reference sequence). V dropped 5 bases and J dropped 8 bases, with 13 bases sitting between them. This CDR3 spans 12 amino acids.

This clonotype has at least ten counts. The J gene is TRBJ2-2, the V gene TRBV30; the D is unclear. CDR3 length equals 13 residues. From germline, CDR1 is GTSNPN and CDR2 SVGIG (reference sequence). V was shortened by 0 bases and J by 4 bases, with 6 bases between the two germline ends. CDR3 protein: CAWSVHGTGELFF. The CDR3 DNA reads as TGTGCCTGGAGTGTACACGGCACCGGGGAGCTGTTTTTT.

In its sample, this clonotype was seen many times. The chain combines TRBV5-1 with TRBJ2-7, with D perhaps TRBD1 (6 bases). V dropped 4 bases and J dropped 6 bases, with 17 bases sitting between them. The CDR3 contains 14 residues. Germline-derived CDR1 and CDR2 are SGHRS and YFSETQ. In nucleotides, the CDR3 is TGCGCCAGCAGCCGTGGAAGGGGGTTTGGCGAGCAGTACTTC. It codes for CASSRGRGFGEQYF.

This clonotype was detected many times. The chain joins TRBV20-1 to TRBJ2-1; 8 bases line up with TRBD2. The CDR3 spans 15 residues. Germline values: CDR1 DFQATT, CDR2 SNEGSKA (reference sequence). Trimming cost V 2 bases and J 2 bases; bases outside gene matches: 5. The CDR3 loop is CSARLAGRTYNEQFF. The CDR3 DNA follows: TGCAGTGCTAGATTAGCGGGGCGTACCTACAATGAGCAGTTCTTC.

This clonotype was seen ten or more times. V and J are TRBV7-2 and TRBJ2-3; D unclear. The CDR3 loop spans 14 amino acids. The V end was cut by 2 bases, the J end by 3 bases, with 9 bases between. Germline V gene lookup returns CDR1 SGHTA and CDR2 FQGNSA. The CDR3 protein is CASSLYSRTDTQYF. CDR3 nucleotide sequence: TGTGCCAGCAGCTTATATTCTCGGACAGATACGCAGTATTTT.

This clonotype was counted ten times or more. This sequence joins TRBV20-1 and TRBJ2-7, with 7 bases aligning to TRBD2. After removal of 5 bases from V and 3 bases from J, the junction contained 7 bases not matched to a gene. The CDR3 runs 13 residues. Germline CDR1 is DFQATT and CDR2 is SNEGSKA (reference sequence). The chain's CDR3 is CSADSAGLYEQYF. As DNA, the CDR3 is TGCAGTGCTGACTCAGCGGGGCTCTACGAGCAGTACTTC.

This chain connects TRBV12-3 or TRBV12-4 to TRBJ1-2; the match to TRBD1 covers 9 bases. CDR3 length equals 14 residues. Unmatched junction bases numbered 12, after V lost 8 bases and J lost 8 bases. DNA for the CDR3: TGTGCCAGCGTGAACCGGGACAGGGCGAGCGGCTACACCTTC. Protein product: CASVNRDRASGYTF.

As regards this clonotype: Being one base from a much bigger clone, this may be a read error. The chain couples TRBV30 to TRBJ1-1; D is unresolved. CDR1 and CDR2 (germline): GTSNPN, SVGIG (reference sequence). Trimming stripped 7 bases from V and 1 base from J, with 16 bases between. The CDR3 has 14 amino acids. The CDR3 coding sequence is TGTGCCTTAAACCGGGCCCGTAGGAACACTGAAGCTTTCTTT. Translated, it gives CALNRARRNTEAFF.

Ten or more counts support this clonotype. The rearrangement links TRBV19 to TRBJ1-1; 8 bases are a match to TRBD1. CDR3 size: 17 residues. The germline V gene encodes CDR1 LNHDA and CDR2 SQIVND (reference sequence). The ends lost 3 bases at V and 1 base at J; junction bases unmatched: 10. The chain's CDR3 is CASSMFVTGASNTEAFF. The CDR3 DNA sequence: TGTGCCAGTAGTATGTTCGTGACAGGGGCCTCGAACACTGAAGCTTTCTTT. The variable domain in full, completed from reference TRBV19 and TRBJ1-1, reads DGGITQSPKYLFRKEGQNVTLSCEQNLNHDAMYWYRQDPGQGLRLIYYSQIVNDFQKGDIAEGYSVSREKKESFPLTVTSAQKNPTAFYLCASSMFVTGASNTEAFFGQGTRLTVV.

In its sample, this clonotype was seen a few times. The chain combines TRBV9 with TRBJ2-7; 7 bases align to TRBD2. This CDR3 has 14 amino acids. The trim removed 3 bases at V and 1 base at J, leaving 4 bases unmatched. The V gene's germline CDR1 is SGDLS and CDR2 YYNGEE. The DNA of the CDR3 is TGTGCCAGCAGCGAGACTAGCAGATCCTACGAGCAGTACTTC. Its translation: CASSETSRSYEQYF.

This chain joins TRBV2 and TRBJ2-3, with D perhaps TRBD1 (6 bases). Germline loops: CDR1 SNHLY, CDR2 FYNNEI. This CDR3 region has 14 residues. V lost 5 bases and J lost 2, with 11 bases in between. CDR3 bases: TGTGCCAGCAGTCCCCAGGGGTTCACAGATACGCAGTATTTT. Residues: CASSPQGFTDTQYF.

This clonotype came up many times. The chain is built from TRBV12-3 or TRBV12-4 and TRBJ2-1; D is undetermined. This CDR3 region has 15 residues. V was clipped by 8 bases and J by 4 bases, with 18 bases between them. The CDR3 coding sequence is TGTGCCAGCTCCAAGGGTCCAGAGATTTACAATGAGCAGTTCTTC. Translation gives CASSKGPEIYNEQFF.

This clonotype was seen repeatedly, ten times or more. V and J are TRBV11-2 and TRBJ2-5; 10 positions match TRBD2. The CDR3 is made up of 15 amino acids. Per germline, CDR1 SGHAT and CDR2 FQNNGV. The V gene end was trimmed by 4 bases and the J gene end by 1 base; junction bases not matched to a gene: 3. Written as DNA, the CDR3 is TGTGCCAGCAGCTCCGGGACTAGCGTCCAAGAGACCCAGTACTTC. Its protein is CASSSGTSVQETQYF.

This clonotype showed up many times. This chain connects TRBV11-2 to TRBJ2-1, with D possibly TRBD2 on 7 matching bases. Germline V gene lookup returns CDR1 SGHAT and CDR2 FQNNGV. CDR3 length: 15 amino acids. The V end was cut by 3 bases, the J end by 2 bases, with 11 bases between. The CDR3 region is CASSLGGPPYNEQFF. For the CDR3, the DNA is TGTGCCAGCAGCTTGGGGGGGCCCCCCTACAATGAGCAGTTCTTC.

This clonotype occurred a few times. The chain combines TRBV4-1 with TRBJ2-7; 10 bases are shared with TRBD2. This CDR3 has 17 amino acids. V dropped 5 bases and J dropped 4; count of bases not matched to a gene: 14. The germline V gene has CDR1 MGHRA and CDR2 YSYEKL. The CDR3 DNA reads as TGCGCCAGCAGCTCGTTTCCCCCCGGGACTAGCGTATACGAGCAGTACTTC. This gives the protein CASSSFPPGTSVYEQYF.

As for this clonotype: One end of the junction is discordant with germline, which a read error may explain. The chain joins TRBV4-1 to TRBJ2-5; no reliable D call. CDR3 length: 14 residues. The V gene's germline CDR1 is MGHRA and CDR2 YSYEKL. CDR3 in amino acids: CASSQDGPQETQYF. CDR3 nucleotides: TGCGCCAGCAGCCAAGATGGACCGCAAGAGACCCAATACTTC.

This clonotype was seen only a few times. The V gene is TRBV3-1, the J gene TRBJ2-4; 7 bases align to TRBD1. The CDR3 is made up of 15 amino acids. CDR1 LGHDT and CDR2 YNNKEL come from the germline V gene (reference sequence). Trimming cost V 0 bases and J 4 bases; bases outside gene matches: 3. The CDR3 bases are TGTGCCAGCAGCCAAGAAAGACAGGGTAAAAACATTCAGTACTTC. Its translation: CASSQERQGKNIQYF.

This clonotype has just a few counts. V usage is TRBV6-1 and J usage is TRBJ2-1, with D perhaps matching TRBD2 (5 bases). The V end was cut by 10 bases, the J end by 3 bases, with 13 bases between. This CDR3 is 13 amino acids long. Germline CDR1 is MNHNS and CDR2 is SASEGT. CDR3 sequence (DNA): TGTGCCACCTCAGTAGACTACTACAATGAGCAGTTCTTC. It encodes CATSVDYYNEQFF.

At least ten counts were recorded for this clonotype. The chain combines TRBV12-3 or TRBV12-4 with TRBJ1-1, with D possibly being TRBD1 (6 bases). The V and J ends lost 4 bases and 0 bases respectively, with 18 bases between them. This CDR3 contains 17 residues. In DNA form, the CDR3 reads TGTGCCAGCAGTTCCGTACAGGGACTAGGAGTGAACACTGAAGCTTTCTTT. It codes for CASSSVQGLGVNTEAFF.

In nucleotides, the CDR3 is TGTGCCAGCAGTTTAGGGTGGTCGGATCAGCCCCAGCATTTT. This sequence encodes CASSLGWSDQPQHF. The rearrangement joins TRBV12-3 or TRBV12-4 to TRBJ1-5; unclear D gene. This CDR3 region has 14 residues. Trimming took off 1 base at V and 5 bases at J, with 9 bases between the two ends.

In the case of this clonotype: A read error is possible here, since a much larger clone lies one base away. V is TRBV6-1 and J is TRBJ2-3; 13 nucleotides align to TRBD2. CDR1 and CDR2 (germline): MNHNS, SASEGT. Trimming cost V 3 bases and J 8 bases; bases outside gene matches: 11. The CDR3 runs 17 residues. CDR3 region: CASSETSGLAGDSTQYF. The CDR3 DNA reads as TGTGCCAGCAGTGAGACCTCAGGACTAGCGGGAGATAGTACGCAGTATTTT.

The chain recombines TRBV29-1 with TRBJ1-1, with TRBD1 identical over 7 bases. CDR1 SQVTM and CDR2 ANQGSEA come from the germline V gene. The junction had 11 bases not matched to a gene; V was cut back by 7 bases and J by 0 bases. The CDR3 loop spans 15 amino acids. In DNA, the CDR3 is TGCAGCGCCGCAGACAGGGAGGGAATGAACACTGAAGCTTTCTTT. Its translation is CSAADREGMNTEAFF.